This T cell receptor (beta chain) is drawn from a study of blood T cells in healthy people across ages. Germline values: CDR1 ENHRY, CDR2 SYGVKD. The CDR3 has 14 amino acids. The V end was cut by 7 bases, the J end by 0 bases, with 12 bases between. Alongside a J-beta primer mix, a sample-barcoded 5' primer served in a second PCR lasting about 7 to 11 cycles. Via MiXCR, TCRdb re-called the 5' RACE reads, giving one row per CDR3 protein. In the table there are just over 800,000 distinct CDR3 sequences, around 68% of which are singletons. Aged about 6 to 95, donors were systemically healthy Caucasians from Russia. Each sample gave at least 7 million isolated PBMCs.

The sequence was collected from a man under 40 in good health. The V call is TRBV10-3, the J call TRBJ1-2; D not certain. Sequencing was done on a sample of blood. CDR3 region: CAITASEANYGYTF. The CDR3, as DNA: TGTGCCATCACTGCCTCGGAAGCTAACTATGGCTACACCTTC.